Shown below are 13 T cell receptor beta chains from a single sample sequenced in a study of cytomegalovirus exposure and HLA in healthy donors. The data were produced by immunoSEQ multiplex PCR, yet TCRdb's version contains in-frame clones alone and is incomplete. This sample has roughly 45,000 clones, with around 94% found just once. Sequenced sample: PBMCs. The receptors come from a woman aged 18-35 years in good health and CMV-seropositive.

The gene calls are TRBV18 and TRBJ2-1, with 13 nucleotides matching TRBD2. The germline V gene encodes CDR1 KGHSH and CDR2 LQKENI. The CDR3 loop spans 17 amino acids. V trimming: 4 bases; J trimming: 2 bases; junction bases outside the gene matches: 5. CDR3 loop: CASSRTSGSLAYNEQFF. The CDR3 DNA is TGTGCCAGCTCACGGACTAGCGGGAGTTTGGCCTACAATGAGCAGTTCTTC.

This chain joins TRBV6-1 and TRBJ1-1; 8 nucleotides agree with TRBD1. The CDR3 is 14 amino acids. The germline V gene has CDR1 MNHNS and CDR2 SASEGT. V dropped 9 bases and J dropped 0; count of bases not matched to a gene: 6. The CDR3 loop is CASGDRSMNTEAFF. The CDR3 region has the DNA TGTGCCAGTGGGGACAGGTCTATGAACACTGAAGCTTTCTTT.

This clone appeared once. The V call is TRBV7-8, the J call TRBJ1-5; a possible D gene is TRBD1 (5 bases). CDR3 length: 18 residues. Per germline, CDR1 SGHVS and CDR2 FQNEAQ. V was cut by 8 bases and J by 0 bases, with 23 bases left in between. The CDR3 loop is CASSRQGAEGNSNQPQHF. The CDR3 DNA sequence: TGTGCCAGCTCCCGGCAGGGAGCGGAGGGAAATAGCAATCAGCCCCAGCATTTT.

The chain employs TRBV5-4 and TRBJ2-5; 9 bases line up with TRBD1. CDR1 is SGHNT and CDR2 is YYREEE in the germline V gene (reference sequence). The length of the CDR3 is 14 residues. The V gene end was trimmed by 4 bases and the J gene end by 5 bases; junction bases not matched to a gene: 6. The CDR3, as DNA: TGTGCCAGCAGCCACTGGACAGGGGATGAGACCCAGTACTTC. It codes for CASSHWTGDETQYF.

The gene calls are TRBV6-5 and TRBJ2-1; TRBD2 matches at 12 bases. The J segment lost 9 bases and the V segment lost 8 bases, leaving 8 bases of the junction unmatched. Germline lookup yields CDR1 MNHEY and CDR2 SVGAGI. This CDR3 spans 14 amino acids. The CDR3 DNA reads TGTGCCAGCGCTTCGCTAGCGGGAGGGAGTGAGCAGTTCTTC. Translation gives CASASLAGGSEQFF.

V and J are TRBV27 and TRBJ1-4; D remains unclear. The length of the CDR3 is 14 residues. Germline V gene lookup returns CDR1 MNHEY and CDR2 SMNVEV (reference sequence). V was clipped by 5 bases and J by 8 bases, with 15 bases between them. CDR3 region: CASSKEPRGEKLFF. CDR3 nucleotide sequence: TGTGCCAGCAGTAAGGAACCAAGAGGGGAAAAACTGTTTTTT.

The genes are TRBV5-6 and TRBJ2-1, with 10 bases aligning to TRBD2. The CDR3 is made up of 14 amino acids. J gave up 10 bases and V 4 bases, and 8 bases lay outside the gene matches. The germline gives CDR1 SGHDT, CDR2 YYEEEE. The CDR3 DNA sequence: TGTGCCAGCAGCCTTAGCGGGAGGTCGGTAGAGCAGTTCTTC. Encoded protein: CASSLSGRSVEQFF.

V and J are TRBV15 and TRBJ2-2; 9 nucleotides line up with TRBD2. The germline V gene has CDR1 LNHNV and CDR2 YYDKDF (reference sequence). V was clipped by 0 bases and J by 6 bases; unmatched bases: 2. This CDR3 contains 15 residues. The CDR3 sequence: CATSRDVAGAGELFF. The CDR3 DNA follows: TGTGCCACCAGCAGAGATGTAGCGGGGGCCGGGGAGCTGTTTTTT.

This clone was recorded once. Germline and junction disagree at one end, which may indicate a read error. The rearrangement links TRBV6-1 to TRBJ2-7, with 10 bases that match TRBD2. The CDR3 covers 16 residues. CDR1 MNHNS and CDR2 SASEGT come from the germline V gene. CDR3 region: CASNERAGGKKYEQYF. The CDR3 DNA follows: TGTGCCAGCAATGAAAGAGCGGGAGGGAAGAAGTACGAGCAGTACTTC.

The chain combines TRBV2 with TRBJ2-1; 9 bases line up with TRBD2. The CDR3 is made up of 16 amino acids. The V and J ends lost 6 bases and 2 bases, in that order; junction bases with no gene match: 8. Germline CDR1 and CDR2: SNHLY and FYNNEI. CDR3 region: CASSQGLALPYNEQFF. CDR3 nucleotides: TGTGCCAGCAGCCAGGGACTAGCCTTACCCTACAATGAGCAGTTCTTC.

The chain couples TRBV29-1 to TRBJ2-7, with 7 bases that match TRBD2. CDR1 SQVTM and CDR2 ANQGSEA come from the germline V gene. The CDR3 contains 14 residues. V lost 5 bases and J lost 4; bases outside the gene matches: 11. CDR3 nucleotides: TGCAGCGTTCCCGGCCCAGGCGGGGGATACGAGCAGTACTTC. Translating it yields CSVPGPGGGYEQYF.

The chain joins TRBV2 to TRBJ2-7; 8 bases fit TRBD1. The CDR3 has 16 residues. Germline assignment: CDR1 SNHLY and CDR2 FYNNEI. The ends lost 7 bases at V and 3 bases at J; junction bases unmatched: 14. This CDR3 is CASKPGRDRTFYEQYF. DNA of the CDR3: TGTGCCAGCAAGCCCGGCCGGGACAGGACCTTCTACGAGCAGTACTTC.

The chain employs TRBV5-1 and TRBJ2-3; 7 nucleotides match TRBD2. Germline CDR1 SGHRS, CDR2 YFSETQ. V gave up 4 bases and J gave up 1 base; unmatched junction bases: 6. CDR3 length equals 15 residues. The CDR3 protein is CASSPSREGTDTQYF. As DNA, the CDR3 is TGCGCCAGCAGCCCGTCTCGGGAGGGCACAGATACGCAGTATTTT.